This is a list of T cell receptor beta chains from one sample in a study of blood T cell repertoires in COVID-19. Generated by immunoSEQ multiplex PCR, the TCRdb table keeps only in-frame clones and is missing some. The sample holds 250,000 to 300,000 clones, around 85% seen once. Material for sequencing was peripheral blood. Source of these receptors: a woman between 65 and 79 years old with acute or convalescent COVID-19. CDR3s include the opening cysteine and the closing phenylalanine or tryptophan. A D gene is named only where the DNA matches it firmly. The size field is filled for only some rows; it gives once, few, many or a size class.

TRBJ2-7 TRBV4-2 15 TRBD2 few TGTGCCAGCAGCCAAGACGCAGCGGGGGTCTACGAGCAGTACTTC CASSQDAAGVYEQYF
TRBJ1-3 TRBV6-6 15 - - TGTGCCAGCAGCCCCCAGGGGAAGGATGGAAACACCATATATTTT CASSPQGKDGNTIYF
TRBJ2-7 TRBV5-1 15 - - TGCGCCAGCAGCCCGATGGGGGGACTCGTAAACGAGCAGTACTTC CASSPMGGLVNEQYF
TRBJ1-4 TRBV2 16 TRBD1 - TGTGCCAGCAAGACCAGGGACAGGGTGGTAGTGGAAAAACTGTTTTTT CASKTRDRVVVEKLFF
TRBJ2-5 TRBV5-1 15 TRBD1 - TGCGCCAGCAGCTCCGGACAGGGGGTGGTGGAGACCCAGTACTTC CASSSGQGVVETQYF
TRBJ1-4 TRBV6-6 14 - - TGTGCCAGCAGTTATGGAGGGGATAGTGAAAAACTGTTTTTT CASSYGGDSEKLFF
TRBJ1-2 TRBV6-5 13 TRBD1 - TGTGCCAGCCTGACAGGGGCAAACTATGGCTACACCTTC CASLTGANYGYTF
TRBJ1-2 TRBV5-6 14 - - TGTGCCAGCAGCTTGGCCGACAGATACTATGGCTACACCTTC CASSLADRYYGYTF
TRBJ2-3 TRBV19 11 - - TGTGCCAGTCGAGGCGGGGATACGCAGTATTTT CASRGGDTQYF
TRBJ1-4 TRBV5-1 14 - - TGCGCCAGCAGCCAGGACACCGGGCGGGAAAAACTGTTTTTT CASSQDTGREKLFF
TRBJ2-7 TRBV3-1/TRBV3-2 15 TRBD1 - TGTGCCAGCAGCTTCGGACAGGGGTCGACCTACGAGCAGTACTTC CASSFGQGSTYEQYF
TRBJ2-7 TRBV5-6 15 TRBD2 - TGTGCCAGCAGCAAACTAGCGGGGGGAACCTACGAGCAGTACTTC CASSKLAGGTYEQYF
TRBJ1-4 TRBV18 15 - - TGTGCCAGCTCGGCAGATCTATTCGGGAATGAAAAACTGTTTTTT CASSADLFGNEKLFF
TRBJ1-2 TRBV2 12 - - TGTGCCAGCACATCTGGGCGGGATGGCTACACCTTC CASTSGRDGYTF
TRBJ1-6 TRBV27 15 - - TGTGCCAGCAGTTCTCGCAGCTCCTATAATTCACCCCTCCACTTT CASSSRSSYNSPLHF
TRBJ2-5 TRBV9 16 - - TGTGCCAGCAGCGTAGGAGGCCTGGTAGTGGGAGAGACCCAGTACTTC CASSVGGLVVGETQYF
TRBJ2-3 TRBV14 17 TRBD2 - TGTGCCAGCAGTCCGGACCCCAGCGGGGGGAAAACAGATACGCAGTATTTT CASSPDPSGGKTDTQYF
TRBJ1-1 TRBV6-6 11 - once TGTGCCGCCAGAGCGTTGTCTGAAGCTTTCTTT CAARALSEAFF
TRBJ2-1 TRBV3-1/TRBV3-2 14 TRBD2 - TGTGCCAGCAGCCTGACTAGCGGGGACAATGAGCAGTTCTTC CASSLTSGDNEQFF
TRBJ2-1 TRBV6-5 13 - - TGTGCCAGCAGTTTCGCTGCAGGAACTGAGCAGTTCTTC CASSFAAGTEQFF
TRBJ2-2 TRBV15 15 - - TGTGCCACCAGCAGACCTCCTTTGAACACCGGGGAGCTGTTTTTT CATSRPPLNTGELFF
TRBJ2-6 TRBV2 16 TRBD2 - TGTGCCAGCAGTGAACGGGGGGGCCCTGGGGCCAACGTCCTGACTTTC CASSERGGPGANVLTF
TRBJ2-2 TRBV6-5 15 - - TGTGCCAGCTCCTCCTATCAGGGTAACACCGGGGAGCTGTTTTTT CASSSYQGNTGELFF
TRBJ2-1 TRBV4-2 14 TRBD1 - TGTGCCAGCAGCCCCCCTACAGGGGGCAATGAGCAGTTCTTC CASSPPTGGNEQFF
TRBJ2-5 TRBV28 16 - few TGTGCCAGCAGTTTGTCCGGACACTCAGCGGGAGAGACCCAGTACTTC CASSLSGHSAGETQYF
TRBJ2-7 TRBV7-8 15 - - TGTGCCAGCAGCTTAAGTACAGGGATTATTTACGAGCAGTACTTC CASSLSTGIIYEQYF
TRBJ1-2 TRBV6-5 14 TRBD1 - TGTGCCAGCAGTTACCAGACAGGGAATCAAGGCTACACCTTC CASSYQTGNQGYTF
TRBJ2-3 TRBV11-2 17 TRBD2 - TGTGCCAGCCGACTAGCGGGGGGGGATGGGAGCACAGATACGCAGTATTTT CASRLAGGDGSTDTQYF
TRBJ1-1 TRBV5-1 12 - - TGCGCCAGCAGCTCCACAGTGGGTGAAGCTTTCTTT CASSSTVGEAFF
TRBJ2-3 TRBV5-1 14 - - TGCGCCAGCAGCAATGGACAGAGCACAGATACGCAGTATTTT CASSNGQSTDTQYF
TRBJ2-5 TRBV9 15 TRBD2 once TGTGCCAGCAGCGTAGGCGGGGGGGGTGGAGAGACCCAGTACTTC CASSVGGGGGETQYF
TRBJ1-6 TRBV2 16 TRBD1 - TGTGCCAGCAGTGGGACAGGGGGTCCCTATAATTCACCCCTCCACTTT CASSGTGGPYNSPLHF
TRBJ2-5 TRBV7-9 15 TRBD1 few TGTGCCAGCAGCAGAGACGACAGGGTCGCGGAGACCCAGTACTTC CASSRDDRVAETQYF
TRBJ2-2 TRBV7-2 14 - - TGTGCCAGCAGCAAGGACAGTTACACCGGGGAGCTGTTTTTT CASSKDSYTGELFF
TRBJ2-7 TRBV27 17 - few TGTGCCAGCAGTTTGATGGGGCCGGATCAACCGCCTTACGAGCAGTACTTC CASSLMGPDQPPYEQYF
TRBJ2-7 TRBV6-5 12 - - TGTGCCACGTGGGACTTATACTACGAGCAGTACTTC CATWDLYYEQYF
TRBJ1-5 TRBV4-2 15 - - TGTGCCAGCAGCCAAGAAATCAGGGATTATCAGCCCCAGCATTTT CASSQEIRDYQPQHF
TRBJ2-3 TRBV24-1 17 TRBD2 - TGTGCCACCAGTGACCCCGGGACTAGCGACTTCACAGATACGCAGTATTTT CATSDPGTSDFTDTQYF
TRBJ2-7 TRBV3-1/TRBV3-2 14 TRBD2 - TGTGCCAGCAGCCGGCTAGCGGGAGCCTACGAGCAGTACTTC CASSRLAGAYEQYF
TRBJ1-5 TRBV6-6 13 - once TGTGCCAGCAGTTATCGGGGCAATCAGCCCCAGCATTTT CASSYRGNQPQHF